This T cell receptor beta chain was recorded in a study of neoadjuvant nivolumab and ipilimumab in lung cancer. Study-wide points: Only two of four nivolumab-treated tumors gained richness and clonality by surgery.

The assay was immunoSEQ multiplex PCR, and TCRdb's table has in-frame clones only and misses some. Of tens of thousands of clones in the sample, more than 65% were seen once. Concerning this clone: The target antigen is unknown.

Germline V gene sequence: CDR1 SQVTM, CDR2 ANQGSEA. V lost 6 bases and J lost 7; bases outside the gene matches: 8. The length of the CDR3 is 13 residues. Sequenced material: peripheral blood, taken before neoadjuvant nivolumab, alone or with ipilimumab. This chain links TRBV29-1 with TRBJ2-2, with 7 bases aligning to TRBD1. The TCR was taken from an adult with non-small cell lung cancer. Here the CDR3 DNA reads TGCAGCGTCGAGGGGGCGCAGGGCGGGGAGCTGTTTTTT. This gives the protein CSVEGAQGGELFF.